The present T cell receptor beta chain was sequenced within a study of OX40 agonist ivuxolimab in advanced cancers. Study results and caveats: It was not determined which antigens were specifically recognized by the peripheral T cells that had undergone clonal expansion.

Trimming cost V 6 bases and J 4 bases, with 6 bases left between them. Germline CDR1 is KGHSH and CDR2 is LQKENI. The CDR3 sequence is 11 residues long. Regarding this clone: The antigen remains unidentified.

Produced via immunoSEQ multiplex PCR; TCRdb's table is partial and in-frame only. The data show about 49,000 clones, almost 80% seen once. The gene calls are TRBV18 and TRBJ1-1, with a possible D match to TRBD1 (6 bases). This receptor was taken from an adult with an advanced solid tumor such as melanoma, head and neck, liver or kidney cancer. This specimen was CD4+ or CD8+ T cells sorted from blood, taken in a trial of the OX40 agonist ivuxolimab. The chain's CDR3 is CASSDSTEAFF. Written as DNA, the CDR3 is TGTGCCAGCTCGGACAGCACTGAAGCTTTCTTT.